Below, 27 T cell receptor beta chains from the same sample are listed, as sequenced in a study of blood T cells in healthy people across ages. Next came a second PCR, run for 7 to 11 cycles, which used a sample-barcoded 5' primer along with a J-beta primer mix. TCRdb analysed the 5' RACE reads with MiXCR anew, one entry per CDR3 protein. Of over a million distinct CDR3 sequences in the sample, roughly 43% were seen once. The sequenced sample consisted of blood. The receptor set was obtained from a woman aged 18-30 years in good health.

There are a few counts of this clonotype. The chain employs TRBV4-2 and TRBJ1-5; D call uncertain. The CDR3 consists of 14 residues. The ends were cut back, 0 bases at V and 4 bases at J, with 7 bases in the middle. CDR1 and CDR2 (germline): LGHNA, YNFKEQ. DNA of the CDR3: TGTGCCAGCAGCCAAGATTACGGGAATCAGCCCCAGCATTTT. Its translation is CASSQDYGNQPQHF.

The chain uses TRBV7-9 and TRBJ2-1; a possible D gene is TRBD1 (5 bases). Germline CDR1 SEHNR, CDR2 FQNEAQ (reference sequence). The CDR3 has 14 residues. V was shortened by 8 bases and J by 10 bases, with 21 bases between the two germline ends. Here the CDR3 reads CASDPGYASYEQFF. CDR3 DNA: TGTGCCAGCGACCCAGGGTACGCGTCCTACGAGCAGTTCTTC.

V is TRBV7-9 and J is TRBJ2-4, with 8 positions matching TRBD1. CDR1 is SEHNR, CDR2 FQNEAQ, per germline (reference sequence). Trimming removed 5 bases from V and 0 bases from J; junction bases left unmatched: 6. This CDR3 region has 16 residues. The CDR3 protein is CASSETGELAKNIQYF. For the CDR3, the DNA is TGTGCCAGCAGCGAGACAGGGGAACTAGCCAAAAACATTCAGTACTTC.

The V call is TRBV6-5, the J call TRBJ2-1; either TRBD1 or TRBD2 may supply D (5 bases each). Looked up from germline, CDR1 is MNHEY and CDR2 is SVGAGI. CDR3 size: 15 residues. Deletions cut 6 bases from V and 10 bases from J, with 22 bases between. CDR3 sequence reads: CASSPGAGQSYEQFF. CDR3 nucleotide sequence: TGTGCCAGCAGCCCCGGGGCAGGCCAATCCTACGAGCAGTTCTTC.

This clonotype was picked up a small number of times. This chain joins TRBV4-2 and TRBJ2-5, with 7 bases identical to TRBD1. The junction had 2 bases not matched to a gene; V was cut back by 1 base and J by 0 bases. The CDR3 is 15 amino acids. Germline V gene lookup returns CDR1 LGHNA and CDR2 YNFKEQ. In nucleotides, the CDR3 is TGTGCCAGCAGCCAAGCAGGGGGAAACCAAGAGACCCAGTACTTC. Translating gives CASSQAGGNQETQYF.

This clonotype was detected a few times. Relative to the germline gene, one junction end is altered; a read error may explain this. The rearrangement links TRBV29-1 to TRBJ1-5; D remains unclear. The length of the CDR3 is 14 residues. CDR1 is SQVTM, CDR2 ANQGSEA, per germline. The DNA for the CDR3 is TGCAGCGTTGAAGATGGGGTGGGCAACCAGCCCCAGCATTTT. Translating gives CSVEDGVGNQPQHF.

This sequence joins TRBV29-1 and TRBJ1-1; D remains unclear. Germline lookup yields CDR1 SQVTM and CDR2 ANQGSEA. The V gene lost 6 bases and the J gene lost 5 bases, with 22 bases spanning the gap. The CDR3 loop spans 15 amino acids. CDR3 sequence (DNA): TGCAGCGTCCACTCCTCCCCCGGGGTCGGGACTGAAGCTTTCTTT. Its protein is CSVHSSPGVGTEAFF.

Only a few counts were recorded for this clonotype. The chain has TRBV28 and TRBJ1-1, with D possibly TRBD1 on 6 matching bases. The V end was cut by 6 bases, the J end by 0 bases, with 11 bases between. The length of the CDR3 is 14 residues. Germline V gene sequence: CDR1 MDHEN, CDR2 SYDVKM. In DNA form, the CDR3 reads TGTGCCAGCAGGAGATCAGGGGTGAACACTGAAGCTTTCTTT. Its protein product is CASRRSGVNTEAFF.

This sequence joins TRBV5-1 and TRBJ2-1; D possibly uses TRBD1 or TRBD2 (6 bases each). CDR1 is SGHRS, CDR2 YFSETQ, per germline. V was trimmed by 5 bases and J by 12 bases, leaving 15 bases between them. The CDR3 sequence is 12 residues long. The CDR3 DNA sequence: TGCGCCAGCAGACCCGGGGGCTACGGGCAGTTCTTC. This encodes CASRPGGYGQFF.

The V call is TRBV9, the J call TRBJ1-4; D may be TRBD1 (6 bases). Germline V gene lookup returns CDR1 SGDLS and CDR2 YYNGEE. The CDR3 covers 14 residues. V dropped 4 bases and J dropped 6 bases, with 13 bases sitting between them. In DNA, the CDR3 is TGTGCCAGCAGCCCCGCCAGGGGACATGAAAAACTGTTTTTT. Encoded protein: CASSPARGHEKLFF.

There are a few counts of this clonotype. The chain carries TRBV6-5 and TRBJ2-7; TRBD1 matches 7 bases. The germline V gene encodes CDR1 MNHEY and CDR2 SVGAGI. This CDR3 region has 12 residues. J was trimmed by 3 bases and V by 10 bases; bases with no gene match: 6. CDR3 sequence: CATNRGGYEQYF. In DNA, the CDR3 is TGTGCCACCAACAGGGGCGGCTACGAGCAGTACTTC.

This clonotype was seen a few times. The chain employs TRBV19 and TRBJ2-1; D unresolved. The V gene's germline CDR1 is LNHDA and CDR2 SQIVND (reference sequence). This CDR3 has 13 residues. Trimming removed 5 bases from V and 7 bases from J, with 12 bases in between. CDR3 sequence: CASSSDTGNEQFF. CDR3 nucleotide sequence: TGTGCCAGTAGTTCCGACACCGGGAATGAGCAGTTCTTC. The full variable domain, rest sourced from reference TRBV19 and TRBJ2-1, is DGGITQSPKYLFRKEGQNVTLSCEQNLNHDAMYWYRQDPGQGLRLIYYSQIVNDFQKGDIAEGYSVSREKKESFPLTVTSAQKNPTAFYLCASSSDTGNEQFFGPGTRLTVL.

This clonotype was seen a few times. This sequence joins TRBV20-1 and TRBJ2-4, with D uncertain. The better agreement between TRBJ2-7 and the DNA end casts doubt on the J call. This CDR3 has 14 amino acids. Germline-derived CDR1 and CDR2 are DFQATT and SNEGSKA (reference sequence). CDR3 amino acids: CSARVDLLGYEQYF. The CDR3 DNA reads TGCAGTGCTAGAGTGGATCTTTTGGGTTACGAGCAGTACTTC.

This clonotype was counted once. This chain joins TRBV5-6 and TRBJ2-1; 8 nucleotides align to TRBD2. The CDR3 extends over 16 amino acids. Germline V CDR1 and CDR2: SGHDT, YYEEEE. Unmatched junction bases numbered 13, after V lost 4 bases and J lost 7 bases. The CDR3 sequence is CASSIGLGTGGNEQFF. The DNA of the CDR3 is TGTGCCAGCAGCATCGGGCTCGGGACGGGGGGGAATGAGCAGTTCTTC.

V gene TRBV7-9 combines with J gene TRBJ1-1, with TRBD1 matching over 7 bases. From germline, CDR1 is SEHNR and CDR2 FQNEAQ (reference sequence). V was pared by 3 bases and J by 0 bases, with 7 bases of the junction left unmatched. CDR3 length equals 16 residues. CDR3 coding DNA: TGTGCCAGCAGCTTCGACAGGGCTCACCTGAACACTGAAGCTTTCTTT. Protein product: CASSFDRAHLNTEAFF. The variable domain in full, completed from reference TRBV7-9 and TRBJ1-1, reads DTGVSQNPRHKITKRGQNVTFRCDPISEHNRLYWYRQTLGQGPEFLTYFQNEAQLEKSRLLSDRFSAERPKGSFSTLEIQRTEQGDSAMYLCASSFDRAHLNTEAFFGQGTRLTVV.

The chain carries TRBV30 and TRBJ1-3; no clear D gene. CDR1 and CDR2 from the germline V gene are GTSNPN and SVGIG (reference sequence). Trimming cost V 5 bases and J 1 base, with 12 bases left between them. The CDR3 has 14 amino acids. The CDR3 here is CAWDPEASGNTIYF. As DNA, the CDR3 is TGTGCCTGGGACCCGGAGGCGTCTGGAAACACCATATATTTT.

The table lists this clonotype with a few counts. The chain carries TRBV4-3 and TRBJ2-1; D might be TRBD2 (5 bases). CDR1 and CDR2 (germline): LGHNA, YSLEER. The CDR3 contains 14 residues. The germline V and J ends were trimmed by 1 base and 7 bases, with 11 bases remaining between them. CDR3 DNA: TGCGCCAGCAGCCAAGCCCCTCGCGGGAATGAGCAGTTCTTC. It specifies CASSQAPRGNEQFF.

The chain is built from TRBV27 and TRBJ1-4; D perhaps matches TRBD1 (5 bases). CDR3 size: 16 residues. Germline CDR1 MNHEY, CDR2 SMNVEV (reference sequence). V was shortened by 6 bases and J by 1 base, with 15 bases between the two germline ends. The CDR3 spells CASRGVSSRTNEKLFF. The CDR3 region has the DNA TGTGCCAGCAGGGGGGTCTCCTCCCGAACTAATGAAAAACTGTTTTTT.

The chain employs TRBV24-1 and TRBJ2-1; no clear D gene. This CDR3 contains 12 residues. V lost 6 bases to trimming and J lost 7 bases, with 9 bases between them. The germline V gene has CDR1 KGHDR and CDR2 SFDVKD. CDR3 nucleotides: TGTGCCACCAGTAGACTGGGGAATGAGCAGTTCTTC. Protein sequence: CATSRLGNEQFF.

The chain employs TRBV27 and TRBJ1-5; no firm D call. This CDR3 is built from 15 residues. The V end was cut by 3 bases, the J end by 2 bases, with 11 bases between. Germline V gene data show CDR1 as MNHEY and CDR2 as SMNVEV (reference sequence). Written as DNA, the CDR3 is TGTGCCAGCAGTTTCTCCCGGGTCGGCAATCAGCCCCAGCATTTT. Residues: CASSFSRVGNQPQHF.

The chain carries TRBV7-2 and TRBJ1-5; TRBD1 might be the D (5 bases). Trimming pared 5 bases from V and 2 bases from J, leaving 13 bases between. This CDR3 has 15 residues. The germline CDR1 and CDR2 sequences are SGHTA and FQGNSA. CDR3 sequence: CASSPRWGGNQPQHF. In nucleotides, the CDR3 is TGTGCCAGCAGCCCCCGTTGGGGGGGCAATCAGCCCCAGCATTTT.

This clonotype was seen a handful of times. The genes are TRBV13 and TRBJ2-3; 7 positions agree with TRBD2. This CDR3 contains 17 residues. V lost 0 bases and J lost 0; bases outside the gene matches: 6. Germline loops: CDR1 PRHDT, CDR2 FYEKMQ (reference sequence). CDR3 sequence reads: CASSLGKDSGSTDTQYF. In nucleotides, the CDR3 is TGTGCCAGCAGCTTAGGCAAGGATAGCGGGAGCACAGATACGCAGTATTTT.

This clonotype was observed many times. Its ends do not fully match the called genes, so a read error is possible. The chain uses TRBV4-3 and TRBJ2-1, with 13 bases matching TRBD2. Germline V lookup: CDR1 LGHNA, CDR2 YSLEER. The CDR3 runs 15 residues. The CDR3 region is CASSQGLAGVNEQFF. CDR3 in DNA: TGTGCCAGCAGCCAAGGACTAGCGGGGGTCAATGAGCAGTTCTTC.

The genes are TRBV29-1 and TRBJ2-3; tentatively, D is TRBD1 (5 bases). Per germline, CDR1 SQVTM and CDR2 ANQGSEA. Trimming removed 2 bases at V and 3 bases at J, with 15 bases between. The CDR3 runs to 15 residues. Written as DNA, the CDR3 is TGCAGCGTTGAATATTCACGGCAGGGAACAGATACGCAGTATTTT. It specifies CSVEYSRQGTDTQYF.

This clonotype was counted only a few times. The V and J genes are TRBV18 and TRBJ2-7, with TRBD1 matching over 9 bases. Losses at the gene ends were 6 bases for V and 2 bases for J; bases not matched to a gene: 11. The CDR3 is 16 residues long. CDR1 and CDR2 (germline): KGHSH, LQKENI. CDR3 in DNA: TGTGCCAGCTCGCTTTTTTCAGGGGACAGGGCCTACGAGCAGTACTTC. It translates to CASSLFSGDRAYEQYF. Complete variable domain (other parts from reference TRBV18 and TRBJ2-7): NAGVMQNPRHLVRRRGQEARLRCSPMKGHSHVYWYRQLPEEGLKFMVYLQKENIIDESGMPKERFSAEFPKEGPSILRIQQVVRGDSAAYFCASSLFSGDRAYEQYFGPGTRLTVT.

V is TRBV29-1 and J is TRBJ1-2; D gene ambiguous. The germline CDR1 and CDR2 sequences are SQVTM and ANQGSEA. Trimming left V 5 bases short and J 4 bases short, with 11 bases between. The CDR3 length is 12 residues. CDR3 sequence reads: CSVYTVRYGYTF. DNA for the CDR3: TGCAGCGTTTATACAGTTCGCTATGGCTACACCTTC.

The gene calls are TRBV4-1 and TRBJ1-4; TRBD1 agrees at 7 bases. Trimming took 5 bases from V and 8 from J; bases not matched to a gene: 8. The CDR3 runs 14 residues. From germline, CDR1 is MGHRA and CDR2 YSYEKL. The CDR3 loop is CASSSTGQVEKLFF. The CDR3 DNA follows: TGCGCCAGCAGCTCGACAGGACAGGTCGAAAAACTGTTTTTT.